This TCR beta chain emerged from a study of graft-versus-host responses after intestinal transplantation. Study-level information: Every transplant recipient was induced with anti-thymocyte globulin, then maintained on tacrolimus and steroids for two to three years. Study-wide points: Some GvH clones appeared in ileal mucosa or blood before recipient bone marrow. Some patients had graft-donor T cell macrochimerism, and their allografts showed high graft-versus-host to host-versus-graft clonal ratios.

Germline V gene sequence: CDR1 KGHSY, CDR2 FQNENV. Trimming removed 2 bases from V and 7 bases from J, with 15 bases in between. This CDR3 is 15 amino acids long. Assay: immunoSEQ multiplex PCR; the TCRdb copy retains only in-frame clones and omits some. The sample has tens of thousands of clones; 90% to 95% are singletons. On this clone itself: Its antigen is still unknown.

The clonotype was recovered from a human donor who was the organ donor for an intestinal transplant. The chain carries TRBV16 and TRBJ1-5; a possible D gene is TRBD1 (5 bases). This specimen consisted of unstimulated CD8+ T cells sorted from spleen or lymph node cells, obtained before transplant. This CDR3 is CASSQGHRPGQPQHF. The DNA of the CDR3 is TGTGCCAGCAGCCAAGGGCACAGGCCAGGCCAGCCCCAGCATTTT.